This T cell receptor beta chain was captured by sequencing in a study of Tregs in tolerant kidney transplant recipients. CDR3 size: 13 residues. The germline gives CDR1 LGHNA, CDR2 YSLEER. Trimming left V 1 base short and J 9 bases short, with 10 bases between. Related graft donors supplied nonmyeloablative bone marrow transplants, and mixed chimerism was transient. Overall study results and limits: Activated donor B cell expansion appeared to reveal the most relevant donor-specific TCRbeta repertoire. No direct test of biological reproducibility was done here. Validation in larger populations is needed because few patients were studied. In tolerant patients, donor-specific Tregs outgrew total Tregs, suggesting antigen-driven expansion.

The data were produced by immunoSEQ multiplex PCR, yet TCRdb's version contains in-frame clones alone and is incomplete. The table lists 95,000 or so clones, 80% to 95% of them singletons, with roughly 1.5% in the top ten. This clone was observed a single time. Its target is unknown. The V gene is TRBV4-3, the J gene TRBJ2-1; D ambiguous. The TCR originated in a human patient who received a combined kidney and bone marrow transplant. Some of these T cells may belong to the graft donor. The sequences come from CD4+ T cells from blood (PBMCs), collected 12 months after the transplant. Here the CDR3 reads CASSQGRFFEQFF. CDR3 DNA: TGCGCCAGCAGCCAAGGGAGATTCTTTGAGCAGTTCTTC.